The text below deals with one T cell receptor beta chain. Antigen: not known. This record comes from a study of response to subunit inactivated influenza vaccine. Notes on the study in general: That few new T cells are recruited by each seasonal influenza vaccination was the authors' suggestion.

V lost 0 bases and J lost 3; bases outside the gene matches: 6. The CDR3 is 16 amino acids. Germline CDR1 reads SGHTA; CDR2 reads FQGNSA. From the RT-PCR reads, TCRdb called clonotypes with MiXCR, one entry per CDR3 protein. Seen here are hundreds of thousands of distinct CDR3 sequences, about 18% observed once, and the top ten hold 11%. The rearrangement links TRBV7-2 to TRBJ2-7; 9 bases map to TRBD1. The starting material was PBMCs from blood, obtained more than 4 days after vaccination. The TCR comes from a man aged 45 to 65 who received an inactivated influenza vaccine. The CDR3 bases are TGTGCCAGCAGCTTAGCGACAGGGGGAGTTGACTACGAGCAGTACTTC. This gives the protein CASSLATGGVDYEQYF.